Reported below is one T cell receptor beta chain. Its target antigen remains unknown. No base qualities exist here, and no much larger clone lies one base off it. The trim is 3 bases for V and 0 bases for J, with a gap of 13 bases between the germline ends. From the germline V gene, CDR1 is SGDLS and CDR2 is YYNGEE. Taken from cysteine to phenylalanine, the CDR3 has 16 residues. The retained sequence is limited to the CDR3, 48 bases, with the frame set at the first base. This entry comes from a study of CD8 T cells in Susac syndrome (dated by TCRdb to about 2019). In the study overall: Repertoire sequencing was used to test whether CD8+ T cell activation and differentiation in Susac syndrome was antigen driven.

RNA was extracted with the RNeasy kit and roughly 0.45 to 1 ug was reverse transcribed using random hexamers. The immunoSEQ multiplex PCR assay, covering 54 Vbeta and 13 Jbeta segments, was used to amplify TCR beta CDR3 regions. PCR amplification bias was corrected using a synthetic template baseline for primer optimization and computational correction. The authors' analysis ran thus. Only productive sequences were kept, with reads annotated to V, D and J genes according to IMGT and analyzed in immunoSEQ Analyzer. Clonality was calculated as one minus the Shannon entropy normalized by log2 of the number of productive unique sequences. Public and private clones were assessed among the 100 most prevalent clones of each patient and control. Clones were defined as Susac-specific when absent from the healthy and MS cohorts, from fewer than 1,300 published viral clones and from other ImmuneACCESS disease sequences. In TCRdb, the public reads were trimmed at Q25 with fastp and aligned with MiXCR, with productive beta chains retained. Rows merge per CDR3 protein into single entries with the most common DNA and genes. The V and J calls reflect TCRdb's pipeline rather than the authors' work. The sample yields about 160,000 distinct CDR3 sequences; 92% were counted once. Together, the top ten hold around 0.087% of the sample.

Overall study results and their limits: The study acknowledged that relatively few individuals were included in the TCR sequencing and HLA analysis.

Peripheral blood CD8+ and CD4+ T cells from healthy donors, Susac syndrome patients and multiple sclerosis patients were profiled using high-throughput TCR beta sequencing. The healthy donors served as controls matched for age and sex. Bulk CD8+ and CD4+ T cells were purified magnetically by negative isolation, whereas CD8+ TEMRA cells were enriched by FACS. Blood was drawn into EDTA tubes, processed within 24 hours, and PBMCs were isolated by density gradient centrifugation. PBMCs intended for TCR sequencing were cryopreserved in liquid nitrogen and were subsequently thawed in a 37 degrees C water bath. Purity of sorted or isolated CD4+, CD8+ and CD8+ TEMRA cells was at least 90%.

Sequencing used CD4+ T cells from PBMCs. The V and J segments used are TRBV9 and TRBJ2-1, with the D gene too uncertain to name. The source is a human donor in good health. CDR3 loop: CASSAKTISSYNEQFF. Read as DNA, the sequence is TGTGCCAGCAGCGCCAAGACCATTAGCTCCTACAATGAGCAGTTCTTC.